This entry is about one TCR beta chain. The antigen is undetermined. This sample is drawn from a study of response to subunit inactivated influenza vaccine. Findings of the study overall: It was the authors' suggestion that each seasonal influenza vaccination recruits few new T cells.

TCRdb redid the calling of the RT-PCR reads with MiXCR, one entry per CDR3 protein. The sample lists under 750,000 distinct CDR3 sequences, 10% to 15% occurring once. Germline lookup yields CDR1 SGHVS and CDR2 FNYEAQ. The J segment lost 4 bases and the V segment lost 4 bases, leaving 12 bases of the junction unmatched. CDR3 size: 18 residues. This rearrangement joins TRBV7-6 to TRBJ2-1, with 11 bases that match TRBD2. The source was PBMCs from blood, collected on the day of vaccination. The TCR originated in a man aged 50 to 60 who received an inactivated influenza vaccine. CDR3 amino acids: CASSSIGTGTSGYNEQFF. In DNA, the CDR3 is TGTGCCAGCAGCTCGATAGGAACCGGGACTAGCGGATACAATGAGCAGTTCTTC.